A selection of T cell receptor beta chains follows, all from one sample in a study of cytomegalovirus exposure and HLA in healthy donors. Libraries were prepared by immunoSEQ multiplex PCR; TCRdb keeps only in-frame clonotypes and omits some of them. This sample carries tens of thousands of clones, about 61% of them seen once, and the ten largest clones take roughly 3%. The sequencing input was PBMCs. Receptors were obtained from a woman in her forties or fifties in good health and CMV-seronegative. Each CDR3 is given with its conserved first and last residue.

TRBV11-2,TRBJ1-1,CASSLEGGITEAFF
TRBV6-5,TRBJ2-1,CASSYGRTYNEQFF
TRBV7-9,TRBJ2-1,CASSFPGNNEQFF
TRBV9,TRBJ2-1,CASSTGGDYNEQFF
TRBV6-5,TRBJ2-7,CASTQQGGSYEQYF
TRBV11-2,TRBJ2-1,CASSLGLASYNEQFF
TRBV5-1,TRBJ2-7,CASSLLAGTGDGEQYF
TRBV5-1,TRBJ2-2,CASSPLPGQGMGAGELFF
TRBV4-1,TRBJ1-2,CASSQDLSRAGHGYTF
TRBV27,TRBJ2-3,CASSILAGGPIDTQYF
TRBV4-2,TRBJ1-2,CASSQEAAVHPAIYGYTF
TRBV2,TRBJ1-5,CASSPDSGRQPQHF
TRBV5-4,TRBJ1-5,CASSVQGRGDQPQHF
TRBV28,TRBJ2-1,CASSLLTSGSYNEQFF
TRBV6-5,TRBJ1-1,CASSPTFSRPTEAFF
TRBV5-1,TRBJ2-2,CASSRWTGDTGELFF
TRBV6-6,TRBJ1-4,CASSPRGPEKLFF
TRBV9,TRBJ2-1,CASSVSGRSYNEQFF
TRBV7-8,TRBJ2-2,CASSLVGRVVPGELFF
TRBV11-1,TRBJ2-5,CASSLLGQADETQYF
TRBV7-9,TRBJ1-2,CASSIGGGDYGYTF
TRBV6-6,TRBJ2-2,CASTKHGELFF
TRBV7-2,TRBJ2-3,CASTTGGADTQYF
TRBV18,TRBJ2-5,CASSPMQETQYF
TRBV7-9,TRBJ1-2,CASSIQVSYGYTF
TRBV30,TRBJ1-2,CCWGQNYGYTF
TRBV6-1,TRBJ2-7,CATFSGRIGSGEQYF
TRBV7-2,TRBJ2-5,CASSLDGTKETQYF
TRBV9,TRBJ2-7,CASSVGLAATYEQYF
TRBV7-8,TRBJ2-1,CASSLSGEGRDNEQFF
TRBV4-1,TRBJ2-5,CASSQSVTSSGETQYF
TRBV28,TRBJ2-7,CASSRITGTGVSYEQYF
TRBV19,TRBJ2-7,CASSNYGRLGFVEQYF
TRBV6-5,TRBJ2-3,CASSYGQATDTQYF
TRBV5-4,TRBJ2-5,CASSVSGRVETQYF
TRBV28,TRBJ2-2,CASSTPGTSAVTGELFF
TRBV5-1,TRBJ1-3,CASSLMGRSSGNTIYF
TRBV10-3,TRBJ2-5,CAISESGTGGEETQYF
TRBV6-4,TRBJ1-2,CASRPTGSYGYTF
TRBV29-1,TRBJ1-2,CSVNVGGYGYTF
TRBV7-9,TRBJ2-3,CASGLENPPEYF
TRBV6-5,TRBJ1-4,CASRSTGGNEKLFF
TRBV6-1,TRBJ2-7,CASSDRDRLTYEQYF
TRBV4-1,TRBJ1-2,CASSHRTSQGNYGYTF
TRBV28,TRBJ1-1,CASSSLGTGKAFF
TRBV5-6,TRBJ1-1,CASSLARGGTEAFF
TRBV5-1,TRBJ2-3,CASSVAGTGPSTDTQYF
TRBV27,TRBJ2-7,CASRRLADSSYEQYF
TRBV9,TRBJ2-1,CASSPILGGTGVYNEQFF
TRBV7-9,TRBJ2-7,CASSLVLAGGEEQYF
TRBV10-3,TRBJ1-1,CAITGTGGMDTEAFF